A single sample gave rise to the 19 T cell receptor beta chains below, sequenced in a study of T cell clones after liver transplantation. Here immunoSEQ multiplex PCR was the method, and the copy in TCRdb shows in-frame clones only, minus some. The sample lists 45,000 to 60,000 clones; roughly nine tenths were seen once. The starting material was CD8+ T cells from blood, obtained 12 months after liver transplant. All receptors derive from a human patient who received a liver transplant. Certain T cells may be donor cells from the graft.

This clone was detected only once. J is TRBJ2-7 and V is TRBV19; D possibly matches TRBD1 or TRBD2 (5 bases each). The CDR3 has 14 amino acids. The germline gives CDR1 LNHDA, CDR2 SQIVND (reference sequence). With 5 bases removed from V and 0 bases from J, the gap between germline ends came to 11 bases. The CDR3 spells CASSFSRGSYEQYF. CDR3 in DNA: TGTGCCAGTAGTTTCTCGAGGGGCTCCTACGAGCAGTACTTC. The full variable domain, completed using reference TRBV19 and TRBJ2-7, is DGGITQSPKYLFRKEGQNVTLSCEQNLNHDAMYWYRQDPGQGLRLIYYSQIVNDFQKGDIAEGYSVSREKKESFPLTVTSAQKNPTAFYLCASSFSRGSYEQYFGPGTRLTVT.

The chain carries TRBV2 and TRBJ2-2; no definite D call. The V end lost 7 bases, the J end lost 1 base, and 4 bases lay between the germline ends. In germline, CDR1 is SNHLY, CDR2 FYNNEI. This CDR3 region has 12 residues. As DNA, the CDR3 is TGTGCCAGCAATGAGAACACCGGGGAGCTGTTTTTT. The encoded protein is CASNENTGELFF.

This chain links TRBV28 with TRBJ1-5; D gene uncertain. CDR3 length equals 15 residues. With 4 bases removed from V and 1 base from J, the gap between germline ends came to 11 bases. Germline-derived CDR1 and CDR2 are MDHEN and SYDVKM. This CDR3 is CASSSDIASNQPQHF. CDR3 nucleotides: TGTGCCAGCAGTTCCGACATTGCAAGCAATCAGCCCCAGCATTTT.

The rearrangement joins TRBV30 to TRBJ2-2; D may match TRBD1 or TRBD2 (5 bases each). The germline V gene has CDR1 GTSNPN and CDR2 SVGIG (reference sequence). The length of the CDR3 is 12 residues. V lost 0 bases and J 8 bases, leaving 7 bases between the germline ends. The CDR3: CAWSVGAGELFF. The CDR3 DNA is TGTGCCTGGAGTGTCGGGGCTGGGGAGCTGTTTTTT.

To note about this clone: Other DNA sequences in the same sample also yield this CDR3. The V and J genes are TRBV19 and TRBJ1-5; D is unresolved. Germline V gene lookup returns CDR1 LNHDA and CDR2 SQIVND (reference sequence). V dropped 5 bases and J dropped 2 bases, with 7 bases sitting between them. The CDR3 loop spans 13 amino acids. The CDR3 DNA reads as TGTGCCAGTAGTCTGTCGGGCAATCAGCCCCAGCATTTT. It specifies CASSLSGNQPQHF.

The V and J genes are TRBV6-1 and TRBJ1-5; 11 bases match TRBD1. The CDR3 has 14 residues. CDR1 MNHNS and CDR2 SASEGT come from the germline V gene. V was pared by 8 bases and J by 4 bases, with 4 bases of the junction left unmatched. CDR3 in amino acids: CASGGTGGNQPQHF. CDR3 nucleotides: TGTGCCAGCGGAGGGACAGGGGGAAATCAGCCCCAGCATTTT.

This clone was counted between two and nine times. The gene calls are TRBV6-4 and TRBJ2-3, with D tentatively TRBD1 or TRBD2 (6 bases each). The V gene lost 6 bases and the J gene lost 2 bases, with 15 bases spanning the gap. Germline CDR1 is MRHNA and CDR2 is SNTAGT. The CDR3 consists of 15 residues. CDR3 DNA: TGTGCCAGCAGCACATCGGGGGACAACACAGATACGCAGTATTTT. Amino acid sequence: CASSTSGDNTDTQYF.

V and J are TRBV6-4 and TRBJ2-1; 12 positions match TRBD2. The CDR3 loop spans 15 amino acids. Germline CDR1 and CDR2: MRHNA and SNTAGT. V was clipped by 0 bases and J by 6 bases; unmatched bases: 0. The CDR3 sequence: CASSDSTSGSNEQFF. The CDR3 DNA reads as TGTGCCAGCAGTGACTCGACTAGCGGGAGCAATGAGCAGTTCTTC.

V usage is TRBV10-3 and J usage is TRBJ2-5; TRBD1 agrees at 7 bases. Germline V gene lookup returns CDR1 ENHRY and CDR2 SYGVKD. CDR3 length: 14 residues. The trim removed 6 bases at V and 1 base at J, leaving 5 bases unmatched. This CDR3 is CAISHPGGQETQYF. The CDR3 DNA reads TGTGCCATCAGCCACCCAGGGGGCCAAGAGACCCAGTACTTC.

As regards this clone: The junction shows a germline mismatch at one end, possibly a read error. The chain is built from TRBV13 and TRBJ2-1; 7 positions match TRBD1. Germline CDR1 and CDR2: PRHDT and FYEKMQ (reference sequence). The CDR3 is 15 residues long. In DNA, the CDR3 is TGTGCCAGCAGCCTAGGGGACAGCTCCTACAATGAGCAGTTCTTC. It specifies CASSLGDSSYNEQFF.

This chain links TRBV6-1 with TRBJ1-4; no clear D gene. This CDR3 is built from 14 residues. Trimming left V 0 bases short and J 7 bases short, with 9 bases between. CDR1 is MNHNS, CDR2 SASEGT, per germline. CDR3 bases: TGTGCCAGCAGTGAAGCAATCGACCTTGAAAAACTGTTTTTT. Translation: CASSEAIDLEKLFF.

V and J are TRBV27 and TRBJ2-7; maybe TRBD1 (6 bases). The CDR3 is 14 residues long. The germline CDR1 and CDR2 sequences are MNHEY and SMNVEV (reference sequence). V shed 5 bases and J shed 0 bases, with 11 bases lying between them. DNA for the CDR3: TGTGCCAGCAGTGGAATGGACAGCTCCTACGAGCAGTACTTC. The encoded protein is CASSGMDSSYEQYF.

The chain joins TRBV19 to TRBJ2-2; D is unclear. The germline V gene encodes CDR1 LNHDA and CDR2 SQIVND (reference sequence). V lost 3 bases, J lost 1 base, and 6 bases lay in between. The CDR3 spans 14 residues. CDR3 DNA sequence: TGTGCCAGTAGTATTGGAGTGAACACCGGGGAGCTGTTTTTT. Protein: CASSIGVNTGELFF.

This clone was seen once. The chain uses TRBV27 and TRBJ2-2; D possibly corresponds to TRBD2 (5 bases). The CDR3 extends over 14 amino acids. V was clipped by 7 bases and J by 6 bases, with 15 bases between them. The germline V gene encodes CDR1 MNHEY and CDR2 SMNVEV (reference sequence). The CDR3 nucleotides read TGTGCCAGCACTGGAGGACGGTACGCCGGGGAGCTGTTTTTT. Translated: CASTGGRYAGELFF.

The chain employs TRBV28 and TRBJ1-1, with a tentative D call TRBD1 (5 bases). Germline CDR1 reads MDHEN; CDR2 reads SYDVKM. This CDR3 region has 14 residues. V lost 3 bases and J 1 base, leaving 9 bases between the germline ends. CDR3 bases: TGTGCCAGCAGTTTTTCAGGGCAGAACACTGAAGCTTTCTTT. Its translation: CASSFSGQNTEAFF.

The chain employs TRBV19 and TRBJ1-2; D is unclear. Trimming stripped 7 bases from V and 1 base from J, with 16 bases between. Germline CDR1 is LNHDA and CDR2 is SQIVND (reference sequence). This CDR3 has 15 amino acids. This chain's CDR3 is CASTFTAYLNYGYTF. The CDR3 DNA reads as TGTGCCAGTACTTTTACAGCGTACCTTAACTATGGCTACACCTTC. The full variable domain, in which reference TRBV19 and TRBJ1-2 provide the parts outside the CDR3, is DGGITQSPKYLFRKEGQNVTLSCEQNLNHDAMYWYRQDPGQGLRLIYYSQIVNDFQKGDIAEGYSVSREKKESFPLTVTSAQKNPTAFYLCASTFTAYLNYGYTFGSGTRLTVV.

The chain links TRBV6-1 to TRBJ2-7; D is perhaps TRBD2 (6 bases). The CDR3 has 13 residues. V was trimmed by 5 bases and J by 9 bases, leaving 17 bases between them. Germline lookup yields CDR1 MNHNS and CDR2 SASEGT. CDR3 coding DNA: TGTGCCAGCAGTACGGGAGTGTTTAATGGGCAGTACTTC. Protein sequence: CASSTGVFNGQYF.

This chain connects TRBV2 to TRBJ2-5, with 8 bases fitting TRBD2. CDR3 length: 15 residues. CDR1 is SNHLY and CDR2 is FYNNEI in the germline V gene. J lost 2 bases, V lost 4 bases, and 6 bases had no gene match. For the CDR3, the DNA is TGTGCCAGCAGTGCCGGGACTAGTGTGCAAGAGACCCAGTACTTC. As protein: CASSAGTSVQETQYF.

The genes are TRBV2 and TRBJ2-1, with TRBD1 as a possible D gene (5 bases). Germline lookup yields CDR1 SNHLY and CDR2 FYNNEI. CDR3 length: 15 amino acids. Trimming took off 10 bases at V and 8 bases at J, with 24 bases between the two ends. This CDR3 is CATSLGRGPGHEQFF. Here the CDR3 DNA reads TGTGCCACCTCTTTGGGAAGGGGCCCGGGCCATGAGCAGTTCTTC.